The sequence of this T cell receptor beta chain was determined in a study of cytomegalovirus exposure and HLA in healthy donors. 60 Vbeta and 13 Jbeta primers were used in PCR. Assay used: immunoSEQ multiplex PCR; TCRdb lists only in-frame clones, some missing. The data show around 210,000 clones, 79% seen once. Germline V gene data show CDR1 as MNHEY and CDR2 as SMNVEV (reference sequence). This CDR3 has 13 residues. Trimming stripped 6 bases from V and 5 bases from J, with 14 bases between. Turning to this clone: What it binds is unknown.

Broader study findings: Certain indistinguishable V segments, among them TRBV6-2 and TRBV6-3, were excluded. Altogether, 150 to 200 TCR beta chains were recorded as cytomegalovirus-associated.

The sample comprised PBMCs. The chain is built from TRBV27 and TRBJ2-7; D is perhaps TRBD1 (5 bases). The source is a man over 45 in good health and CMV-seronegative. CDR3 loop: CASRDDRSHEQYF. The CDR3 DNA sequence: TGTGCCAGCAGGGATGACAGATCCCACGAGCAGTACTTC.